This entry describes one TCR beta chain. This CDR3 comprises 14 residues. Germline V gives CDR1 LNHDA, CDR2 SQIVND (reference sequence). Trimming left V 6 bases short and J 3 bases short, with 11 bases between. The table came from immunoSEQ multiplex PCR; TCRdb's copy has only in-frame clones and leaves some out. The data contain 35,000 to 45,000 clones, approximately 90% of them singletons. These data belong to a study of blood T cell repertoires in COVID-19. The chain is built from TRBV19 and TRBJ2-2, with D perhaps matching TRBD1 (6 bases). The sample consisted of peripheral blood. The clonotype comes from a human donor in a cohort sampled during active COVID-19. CDR3 residues: CASRKDRYTGELFF. The CDR3 DNA reads as TGTGCCAGTAGGAAGGACAGATACACCGGGGAGCTGTTTTTT.